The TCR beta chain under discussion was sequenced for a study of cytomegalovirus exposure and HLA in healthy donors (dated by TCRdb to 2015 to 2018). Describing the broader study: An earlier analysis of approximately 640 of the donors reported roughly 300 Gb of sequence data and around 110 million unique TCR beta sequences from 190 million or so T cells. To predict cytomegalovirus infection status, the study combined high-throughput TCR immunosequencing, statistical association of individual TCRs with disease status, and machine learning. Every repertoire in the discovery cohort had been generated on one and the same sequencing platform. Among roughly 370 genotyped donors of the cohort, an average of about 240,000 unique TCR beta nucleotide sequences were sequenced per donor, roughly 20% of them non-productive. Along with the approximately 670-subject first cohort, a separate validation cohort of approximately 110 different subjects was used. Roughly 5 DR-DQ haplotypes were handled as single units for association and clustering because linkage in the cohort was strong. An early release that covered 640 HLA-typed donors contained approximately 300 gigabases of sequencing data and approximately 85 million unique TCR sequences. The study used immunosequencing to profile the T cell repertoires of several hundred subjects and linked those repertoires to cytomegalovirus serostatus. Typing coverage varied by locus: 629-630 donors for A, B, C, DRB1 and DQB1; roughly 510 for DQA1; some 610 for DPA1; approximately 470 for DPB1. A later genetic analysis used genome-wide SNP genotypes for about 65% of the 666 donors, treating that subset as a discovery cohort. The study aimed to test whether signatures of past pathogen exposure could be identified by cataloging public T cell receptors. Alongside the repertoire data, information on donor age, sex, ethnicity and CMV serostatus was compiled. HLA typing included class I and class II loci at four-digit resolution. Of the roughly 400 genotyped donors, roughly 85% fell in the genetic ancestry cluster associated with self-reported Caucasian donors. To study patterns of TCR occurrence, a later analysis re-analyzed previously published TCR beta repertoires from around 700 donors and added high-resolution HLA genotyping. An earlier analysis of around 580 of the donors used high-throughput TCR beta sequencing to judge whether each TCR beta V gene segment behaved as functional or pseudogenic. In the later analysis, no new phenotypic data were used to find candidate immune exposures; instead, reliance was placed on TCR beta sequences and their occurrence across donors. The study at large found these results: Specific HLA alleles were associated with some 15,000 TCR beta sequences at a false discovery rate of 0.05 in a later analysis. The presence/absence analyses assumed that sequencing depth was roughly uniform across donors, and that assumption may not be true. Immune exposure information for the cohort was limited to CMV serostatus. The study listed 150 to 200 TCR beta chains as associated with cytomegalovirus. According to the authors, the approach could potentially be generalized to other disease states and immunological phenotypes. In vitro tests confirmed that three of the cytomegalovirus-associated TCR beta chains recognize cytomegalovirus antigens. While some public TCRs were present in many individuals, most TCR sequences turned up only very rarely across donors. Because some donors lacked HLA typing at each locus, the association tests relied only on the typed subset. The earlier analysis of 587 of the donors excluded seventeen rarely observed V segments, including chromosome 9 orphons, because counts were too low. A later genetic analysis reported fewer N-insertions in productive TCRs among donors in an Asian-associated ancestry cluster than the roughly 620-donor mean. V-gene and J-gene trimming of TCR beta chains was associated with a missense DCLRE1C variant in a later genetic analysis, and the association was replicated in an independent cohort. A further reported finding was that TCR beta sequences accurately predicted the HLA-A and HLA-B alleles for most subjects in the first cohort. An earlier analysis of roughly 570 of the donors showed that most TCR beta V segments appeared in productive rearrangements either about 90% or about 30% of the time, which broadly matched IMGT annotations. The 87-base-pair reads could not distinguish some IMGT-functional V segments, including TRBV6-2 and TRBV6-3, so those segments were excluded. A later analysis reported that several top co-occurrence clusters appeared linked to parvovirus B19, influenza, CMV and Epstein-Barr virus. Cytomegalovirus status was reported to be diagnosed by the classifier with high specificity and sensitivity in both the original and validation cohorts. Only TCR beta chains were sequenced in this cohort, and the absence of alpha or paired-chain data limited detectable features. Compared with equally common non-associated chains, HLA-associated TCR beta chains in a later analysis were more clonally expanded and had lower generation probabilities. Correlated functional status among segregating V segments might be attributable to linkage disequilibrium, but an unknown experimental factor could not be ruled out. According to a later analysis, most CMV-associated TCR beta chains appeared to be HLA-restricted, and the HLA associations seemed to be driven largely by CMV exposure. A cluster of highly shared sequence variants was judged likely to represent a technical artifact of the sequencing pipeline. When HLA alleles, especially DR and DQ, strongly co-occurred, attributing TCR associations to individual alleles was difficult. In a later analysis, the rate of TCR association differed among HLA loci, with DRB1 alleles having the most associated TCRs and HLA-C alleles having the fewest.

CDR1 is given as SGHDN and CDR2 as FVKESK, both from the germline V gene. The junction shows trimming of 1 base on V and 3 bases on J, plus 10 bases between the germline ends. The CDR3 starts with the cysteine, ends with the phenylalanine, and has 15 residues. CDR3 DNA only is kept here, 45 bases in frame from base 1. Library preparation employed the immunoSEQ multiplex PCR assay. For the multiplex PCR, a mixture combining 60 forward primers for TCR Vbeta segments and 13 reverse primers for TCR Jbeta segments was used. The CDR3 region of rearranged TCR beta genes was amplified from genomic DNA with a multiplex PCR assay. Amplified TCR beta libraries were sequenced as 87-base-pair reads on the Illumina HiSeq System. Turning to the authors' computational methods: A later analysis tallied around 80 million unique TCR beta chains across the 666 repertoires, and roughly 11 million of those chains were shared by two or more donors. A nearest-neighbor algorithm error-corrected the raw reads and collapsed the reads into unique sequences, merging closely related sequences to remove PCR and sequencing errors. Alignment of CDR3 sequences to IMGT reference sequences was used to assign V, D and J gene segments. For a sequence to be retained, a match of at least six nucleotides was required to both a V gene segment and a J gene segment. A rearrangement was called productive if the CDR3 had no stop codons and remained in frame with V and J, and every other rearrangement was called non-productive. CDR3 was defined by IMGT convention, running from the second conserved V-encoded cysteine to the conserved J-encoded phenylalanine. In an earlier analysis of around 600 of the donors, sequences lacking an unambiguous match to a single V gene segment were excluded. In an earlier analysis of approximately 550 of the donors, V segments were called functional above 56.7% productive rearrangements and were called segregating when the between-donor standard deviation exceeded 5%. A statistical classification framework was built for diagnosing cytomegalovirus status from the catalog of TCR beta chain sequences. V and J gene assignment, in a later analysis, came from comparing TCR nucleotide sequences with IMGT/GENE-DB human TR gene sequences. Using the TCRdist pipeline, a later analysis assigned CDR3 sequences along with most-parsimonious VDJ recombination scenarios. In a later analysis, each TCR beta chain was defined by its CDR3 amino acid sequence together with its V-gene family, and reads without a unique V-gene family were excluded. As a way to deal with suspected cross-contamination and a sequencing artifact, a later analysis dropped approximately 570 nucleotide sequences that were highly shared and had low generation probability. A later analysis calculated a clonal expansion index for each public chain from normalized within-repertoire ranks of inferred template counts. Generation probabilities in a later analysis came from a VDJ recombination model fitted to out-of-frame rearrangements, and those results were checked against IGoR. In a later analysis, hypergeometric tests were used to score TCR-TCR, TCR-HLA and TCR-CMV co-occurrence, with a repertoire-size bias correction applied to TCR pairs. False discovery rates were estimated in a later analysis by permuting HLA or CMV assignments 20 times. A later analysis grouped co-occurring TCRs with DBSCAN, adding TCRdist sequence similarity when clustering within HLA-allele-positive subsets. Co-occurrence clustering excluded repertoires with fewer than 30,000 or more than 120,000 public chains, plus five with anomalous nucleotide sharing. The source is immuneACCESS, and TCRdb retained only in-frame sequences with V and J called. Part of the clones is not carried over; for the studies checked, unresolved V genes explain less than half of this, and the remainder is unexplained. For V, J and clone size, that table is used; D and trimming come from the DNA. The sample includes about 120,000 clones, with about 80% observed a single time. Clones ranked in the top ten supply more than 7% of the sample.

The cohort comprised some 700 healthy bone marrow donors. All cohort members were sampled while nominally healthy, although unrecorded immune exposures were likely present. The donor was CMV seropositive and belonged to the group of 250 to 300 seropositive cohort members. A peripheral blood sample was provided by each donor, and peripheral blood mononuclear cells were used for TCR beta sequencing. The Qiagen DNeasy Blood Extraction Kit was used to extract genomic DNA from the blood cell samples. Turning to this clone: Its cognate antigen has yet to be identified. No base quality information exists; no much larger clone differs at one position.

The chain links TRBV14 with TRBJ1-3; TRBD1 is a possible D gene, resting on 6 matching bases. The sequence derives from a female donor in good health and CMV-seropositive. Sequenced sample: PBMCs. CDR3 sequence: CASSQVWGLGNTIYF. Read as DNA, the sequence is TGTGCCAGCAGCCAAGTATGGGGGCTTGGAAACACCATATATTTT.